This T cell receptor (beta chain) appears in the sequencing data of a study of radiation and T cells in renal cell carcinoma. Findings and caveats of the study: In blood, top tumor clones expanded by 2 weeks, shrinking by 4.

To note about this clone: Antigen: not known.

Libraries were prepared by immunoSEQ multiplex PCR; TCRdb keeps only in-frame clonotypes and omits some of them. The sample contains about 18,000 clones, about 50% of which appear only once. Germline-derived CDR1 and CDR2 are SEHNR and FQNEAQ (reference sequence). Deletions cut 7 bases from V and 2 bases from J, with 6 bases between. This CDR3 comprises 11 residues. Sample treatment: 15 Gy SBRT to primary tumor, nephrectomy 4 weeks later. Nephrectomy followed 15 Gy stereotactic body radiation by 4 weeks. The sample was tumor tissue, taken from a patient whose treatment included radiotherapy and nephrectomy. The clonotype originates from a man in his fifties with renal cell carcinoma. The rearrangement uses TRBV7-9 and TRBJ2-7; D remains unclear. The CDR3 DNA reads TGTGCCAGCACTGCTACCTACGAGCAGTACTTC. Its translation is CASTATYEQYF.